The 24 T cell receptor beta chains given below trace back to one sample, sequenced in a study of graft-versus-host responses after intestinal transplantation. The antigens these receptors bind are not known. Profiled with immunoSEQ multiplex PCR; TCRdb holds only in-frame clones, not every one. The sample lists 95,000 to 150,000 clones, 90% to 95% occurring once. The sample was unstimulated CD8+ T cells sorted from spleen or lymph node cells, taken before intestinal transplant. These receptors all come from a human donor who received an intestinal transplant.

The chain combines TRBV7-3 with TRBJ2-7; 12 bases map to TRBD2. CDR3 length equals 18 residues. The J segment lost 5 bases and the V segment lost 5 bases, leaving 16 bases of the junction unmatched. Germline lookup yields CDR1 SGHTA and CDR2 FQGTGA. The CDR3 protein is CASSPRTPTSGSPHEQYF. In nucleotides, the CDR3 is TGTGCCAGCAGCCCCCGCACGCCGACTAGCGGGAGCCCCCACGAGCAGTACTTC.

The chain uses TRBV4-3 and TRBJ1-2; D unclear. The germline gives CDR1 LGHNA, CDR2 YSLEER. V lost 0 bases, J lost 8 bases, and 13 bases lay in between. This CDR3 has 14 residues. The CDR3 region has the DNA TGCGCCAGCAGCCAAGATGCGACACTCGGGGGCTACACCTTC. It codes for CASSQDATLGGYTF.

The rearrangement joins TRBV13 to TRBJ2-2; 13 positions match TRBD2. The CDR3 consists of 16 residues. V was pared by 6 bases and J by 2 bases, with 3 bases of the junction left unmatched. Per germline, CDR1 PRHDT and CDR2 FYEKMQ (reference sequence). CDR3 sequence (DNA): TGTGCCAGCAGAGCGGGACTAGCGGGAAACACCGGGGAGCTGTTTTTT. Residues: CASRAGLAGNTGELFF.

This clone occurred once. An end of the junction differs from the germline gene, which may be a read error. V gene TRBV10-1 combines with J gene TRBJ2-5; the D gene is possibly TRBD2 (5 bases). CDR1 is WNHNN, CDR2 SYGVQD, per germline (reference sequence). The CDR3 contains 15 residues. The CDR3 DNA reads as TGCGCCAGCAGTGAGCGGGGATATCCCCAAGAGCCCCAGTACTTC. As protein: CASSERGYPQEPQYF.

J is TRBJ2-5 and V is TRBV7-2; D possibly uses TRBD1 or TRBD2 (5 bases each). The J call may be incorrect, as the DNA end agrees better with TRBJ2-7. The CDR3 loop spans 13 amino acids. Germline-derived CDR1 and CDR2 are SGHTA and FQGNSA. The CDR3 sequence: CASSAQRGYEQYF. CDR3 nucleotides: TGTGCCAGCAGCGCCCAGAGGGGCTACGAGCAGTACTTC.

The V and J genes are TRBV27 and TRBJ2-7, with 7 bases that match TRBD2. The CDR3 spans 15 residues. With V trimmed by 3 bases and J by 3 bases, 8 bases remained unmatched. CDR1 and CDR2 from the germline V gene are MNHEY and SMNVEV (reference sequence). For the CDR3, the DNA is TGTGCCAGCAGTTTCGGAGCGGGACCCTTCTACGAGCAGTACTTC. As protein: CASSFGAGPFYEQYF.

This clone has only one observation. The rearrangement uses TRBV5-4 and TRBJ2-5; TRBD2 matches 8 bases. With the DNA end fitting TRBJ2-7 better, the J assignment may be wrong. The CDR3 consists of 14 residues. Per germline, CDR1 SGHNT and CDR2 YYREEE (reference sequence). The CDR3, as DNA: TGTGCCAGCAGCCCGAGCGGGAGCGGTCTCGAGCAGTACTTC. Translating it yields CASSPSGSGLEQYF.

The chain employs TRBV27 and TRBJ2-1, with a possible D match to TRBD1 (6 bases). The germline V gene encodes CDR1 MNHEY and CDR2 SMNVEV (reference sequence). Trimming shortened V by 7 bases and J by 2 bases, and 12 bases separated the two germline ends. This CDR3 spans 14 amino acids. CDR3 bases: TGTGCCAGCACTCTGGGGGCCCCCTACAATGAGCAGTTCTTC. Translating it yields CASTLGAPYNEQFF.

This chain links TRBV7-9 with TRBJ2-7, with TRBD1 matching 8 bases. CDR3 length equals 15 residues. The ends lost 2 bases at V and 2 bases at J; junction bases unmatched: 5. Germline V gene lookup returns CDR1 SEHNR and CDR2 FQNEAQ (reference sequence). DNA for the CDR3: TGTGCCAGCAGCTTAACCGGGACAGGAACCTACGAGCAGTACTTC. It translates to CASSLTGTGTYEQYF.

The chain couples TRBV28 to TRBJ1-5, with TRBD1 matching 7 bases. CDR3 length: 14 residues. Germline V gene lookup returns CDR1 MDHEN and CDR2 SYDVKM. Unmatched junction bases numbered 6, after V lost 7 bases and J lost 3 bases. CDR3 in amino acids: CASMTGQSNQPQHF. CDR3 DNA: TGTGCCAGCATGACAGGGCAATCCAATCAGCCCCAGCATTTT.

A remark on this clone: The junction departs from the called germline gene at one end, perhaps through a read error. V is TRBV29-1 and J is TRBJ2-7; 7 nucleotides agree with TRBD1. The CDR3 covers 13 residues. The germline gives CDR1 SQVTM, CDR2 ANQGSEA. CDR3 in amino acids: CSVEDGTAYEQHF. The CDR3 DNA follows: TGTAGCGTTGAAGATGGGACAGCCTACGAGCAGCACTTC.

The chain uses TRBV6-1 and TRBJ2-3; D unclear. The CDR3 length is 13 residues. Trimming shortened V by 4 bases and J by 2 bases, and 7 bases separated the two germline ends. In germline, CDR1 is MNHNS, CDR2 SASEGT. CDR3: CASSVFLTDTQYF. In nucleotides, the CDR3 is TGTGCCAGCAGTGTGTTCCTCACAGATACGCAGTATTTT.

The gene calls are TRBV5-6 and TRBJ2-5; 8 bases match TRBD2. The CDR3 is 18 residues long. Trimming removed 2 bases from V and 2 bases from J; junction bases left unmatched: 14. Germline V gene sequence: CDR1 SGHDT, CDR2 YYEEEE. The DNA for the CDR3 is TGTGCCAGCAGCTTCCCCCGGCTAGCGGGTACAAGGCAAGAGACCCAGTACTTC. Its translation is CASSFPRLAGTRQETQYF.

The genes are TRBV5-1 and TRBJ2-3; 8 bases map to TRBD2. CDR1 and CDR2 (germline): SGHRS, YFSETQ. CDR3 length: 18 amino acids. After removal of 7 bases from V and 1 base from J, the junction contained 17 bases not matched to a gene. CDR3 nucleotide sequence: TGCGCCAGCTCAACTGGGCATTCGGGAGGGCGTGGCACAGATACGCAGTATTTT. Amino acids: CASSTGHSGGRGTDTQYF.

This chain links TRBV11-2 with TRBJ2-5; TRBD2 might be the D (7 bases). The CDR3 totals 16 residues. Germline V lookup: CDR1 SGHAT, CDR2 FQNNGV. Trimming removed 2 bases at V and 0 bases at J, with 13 bases between. In nucleotides, the CDR3 is TGTGCCAGCAGCTTACACAGGGCGGGGGACCAAGAGACCCAGTACTTC. Protein sequence: CASSLHRAGDQETQYF.

This clone showed up just once. This chain links TRBV19 with TRBJ1-1; the D gene is possibly TRBD1 (6 bases). Looked up from germline, CDR1 is LNHDA and CDR2 is SQIVND (reference sequence). V was clipped by 2 bases and J by 8 bases, with 12 bases between them. The CDR3 is 13 amino acids. This chain's CDR3 is CASSIKGGREAFF. The DNA for the CDR3 is TGTGCCAGTAGTATAAAGGGGGGTCGGGAAGCTTTCTTT.

The chain employs TRBV7-8 and TRBJ2-1, with 7 bases fitting TRBD1. The V segment lost 4 bases and the J segment 0 bases; nucleotides outside the gene matches: 18. The CDR3 extends over 20 amino acids. The germline V gene has CDR1 SGHVS and CDR2 FQNEAQ. CDR3: CASSSNTTGTELSSYNEQFF. The CDR3 DNA is TGTGCCAGCAGCTCGAACACTACCGGGACAGAATTGAGCTCCTACAATGAGCAGTTCTTC. Looking up the rest from reference TRBV7-8 and TRBJ2-1 gives the full variable domain: GAGVSQSPRYKVAKRGQDVALRCDPISGHVSLFWYQQALGQGPEFLTYFQNEAQLDKSGLPSDRFFAERPEGSVSTLKIQRTQQEDSAVYLCASSSNTTGTELSSYNEQFFGPGTRLTVL.

CDR3 coding DNA: TGCGCCAGCAGCCAAAAGGATACAGGAATCTACGAGCAGTACTTC. Translation: CASSQKDTGIYEQYF. The gene calls are TRBV4-1 and TRBJ2-7, with D possibly matching TRBD1 (5 bases). The CDR3 covers 15 residues. Germline V lookup: CDR1 MGHRA, CDR2 YSYEKL. Trimming stripped 2 bases from V and 3 bases from J, with 14 bases between.

The chain employs TRBV5-8 and TRBJ2-7; the match to TRBD2 covers 9 bases. The CDR3 extends over 14 amino acids. V lost 4 bases to trimming and J lost 4 bases; unmatched junction nucleotides: 6. CDR1 and CDR2 (germline): SGHTS, YDEGEE. CDR3 region: CASSQTSGTYEQYF. In DNA form, the CDR3 reads TGTGCCAGCAGCCAGACTAGCGGAACTTACGAGCAGTACTTC.

The gene calls are TRBV4-1 and TRBJ2-2; the match to TRBD1 covers 8 bases. This CDR3 has 17 amino acids. Germline CDR1 is MGHRA and CDR2 is YSYEKL. V gave up 3 bases and J gave up 5 bases; unmatched junction bases: 11. The CDR3 coding sequence is TGCGCCAGCAGCCACCCCCGGACAGGGCATTGGACCGGGGAGCTGTTTTTT. Residues: CASSHPRTGHWTGELFF.

V is TRBV30 and J is TRBJ2-7; TRBD2 matches 11 bases. Germline assignment: CDR1 GTSNPN and CDR2 SVGIG (reference sequence). The ends lost 3 bases at V and 4 bases at J; junction bases unmatched: 14. The CDR3 has 17 amino acids. CDR3 sequence: CAWRGRSGRAYSYEQYF. The CDR3, as DNA: TGTGCCTGGAGAGGGCGTAGCGGGAGGGCCTATTCTTACGAGCAGTACTTC.

Written as DNA, the CDR3 is TGTGCCTGGGCCGGGACAGGGATTAATCAGCCCCAGCATTTT. Encoded protein: CAWAGTGINQPQHF. The V call is TRBV30, the J call TRBJ1-5; the match to TRBD1 covers 9 bases. The CDR3 spans 14 residues. The J segment lost 4 bases and the V segment lost 5 bases, leaving 6 bases of the junction unmatched. Looked up from germline, CDR1 is GTSNPN and CDR2 is SVGIG (reference sequence).

Written as DNA, the CDR3 is TGTGCCAGCAGCCAAGACAGGGGAAAGGAGGCTTTCTTT. Protein sequence: CASSQDRGKEAFF. The gene calls are TRBV4-2 and TRBJ1-1; tentative D call: TRBD1 (6 bases). Per germline, CDR1 LGHNA and CDR2 YNFKEQ. Trimming removed 0 bases from V and 11 bases from J, with 13 bases in between. The CDR3 loop spans 13 amino acids.

J is TRBJ2-7 and V is TRBV27; TRBD2 agrees at 15 bases. The V segment lost 3 bases and the J segment 4 bases; nucleotides outside the gene matches: 1. The germline gives CDR1 MNHEY, CDR2 SMNVEV (reference sequence). The length of the CDR3 is 15 residues. The CDR3 region has the DNA TGTGCCAGCAGTTTCGGACTAGCGGGAGGGTACGAGCAGTACTTC. Translation: CASSFGLAGGYEQYF.